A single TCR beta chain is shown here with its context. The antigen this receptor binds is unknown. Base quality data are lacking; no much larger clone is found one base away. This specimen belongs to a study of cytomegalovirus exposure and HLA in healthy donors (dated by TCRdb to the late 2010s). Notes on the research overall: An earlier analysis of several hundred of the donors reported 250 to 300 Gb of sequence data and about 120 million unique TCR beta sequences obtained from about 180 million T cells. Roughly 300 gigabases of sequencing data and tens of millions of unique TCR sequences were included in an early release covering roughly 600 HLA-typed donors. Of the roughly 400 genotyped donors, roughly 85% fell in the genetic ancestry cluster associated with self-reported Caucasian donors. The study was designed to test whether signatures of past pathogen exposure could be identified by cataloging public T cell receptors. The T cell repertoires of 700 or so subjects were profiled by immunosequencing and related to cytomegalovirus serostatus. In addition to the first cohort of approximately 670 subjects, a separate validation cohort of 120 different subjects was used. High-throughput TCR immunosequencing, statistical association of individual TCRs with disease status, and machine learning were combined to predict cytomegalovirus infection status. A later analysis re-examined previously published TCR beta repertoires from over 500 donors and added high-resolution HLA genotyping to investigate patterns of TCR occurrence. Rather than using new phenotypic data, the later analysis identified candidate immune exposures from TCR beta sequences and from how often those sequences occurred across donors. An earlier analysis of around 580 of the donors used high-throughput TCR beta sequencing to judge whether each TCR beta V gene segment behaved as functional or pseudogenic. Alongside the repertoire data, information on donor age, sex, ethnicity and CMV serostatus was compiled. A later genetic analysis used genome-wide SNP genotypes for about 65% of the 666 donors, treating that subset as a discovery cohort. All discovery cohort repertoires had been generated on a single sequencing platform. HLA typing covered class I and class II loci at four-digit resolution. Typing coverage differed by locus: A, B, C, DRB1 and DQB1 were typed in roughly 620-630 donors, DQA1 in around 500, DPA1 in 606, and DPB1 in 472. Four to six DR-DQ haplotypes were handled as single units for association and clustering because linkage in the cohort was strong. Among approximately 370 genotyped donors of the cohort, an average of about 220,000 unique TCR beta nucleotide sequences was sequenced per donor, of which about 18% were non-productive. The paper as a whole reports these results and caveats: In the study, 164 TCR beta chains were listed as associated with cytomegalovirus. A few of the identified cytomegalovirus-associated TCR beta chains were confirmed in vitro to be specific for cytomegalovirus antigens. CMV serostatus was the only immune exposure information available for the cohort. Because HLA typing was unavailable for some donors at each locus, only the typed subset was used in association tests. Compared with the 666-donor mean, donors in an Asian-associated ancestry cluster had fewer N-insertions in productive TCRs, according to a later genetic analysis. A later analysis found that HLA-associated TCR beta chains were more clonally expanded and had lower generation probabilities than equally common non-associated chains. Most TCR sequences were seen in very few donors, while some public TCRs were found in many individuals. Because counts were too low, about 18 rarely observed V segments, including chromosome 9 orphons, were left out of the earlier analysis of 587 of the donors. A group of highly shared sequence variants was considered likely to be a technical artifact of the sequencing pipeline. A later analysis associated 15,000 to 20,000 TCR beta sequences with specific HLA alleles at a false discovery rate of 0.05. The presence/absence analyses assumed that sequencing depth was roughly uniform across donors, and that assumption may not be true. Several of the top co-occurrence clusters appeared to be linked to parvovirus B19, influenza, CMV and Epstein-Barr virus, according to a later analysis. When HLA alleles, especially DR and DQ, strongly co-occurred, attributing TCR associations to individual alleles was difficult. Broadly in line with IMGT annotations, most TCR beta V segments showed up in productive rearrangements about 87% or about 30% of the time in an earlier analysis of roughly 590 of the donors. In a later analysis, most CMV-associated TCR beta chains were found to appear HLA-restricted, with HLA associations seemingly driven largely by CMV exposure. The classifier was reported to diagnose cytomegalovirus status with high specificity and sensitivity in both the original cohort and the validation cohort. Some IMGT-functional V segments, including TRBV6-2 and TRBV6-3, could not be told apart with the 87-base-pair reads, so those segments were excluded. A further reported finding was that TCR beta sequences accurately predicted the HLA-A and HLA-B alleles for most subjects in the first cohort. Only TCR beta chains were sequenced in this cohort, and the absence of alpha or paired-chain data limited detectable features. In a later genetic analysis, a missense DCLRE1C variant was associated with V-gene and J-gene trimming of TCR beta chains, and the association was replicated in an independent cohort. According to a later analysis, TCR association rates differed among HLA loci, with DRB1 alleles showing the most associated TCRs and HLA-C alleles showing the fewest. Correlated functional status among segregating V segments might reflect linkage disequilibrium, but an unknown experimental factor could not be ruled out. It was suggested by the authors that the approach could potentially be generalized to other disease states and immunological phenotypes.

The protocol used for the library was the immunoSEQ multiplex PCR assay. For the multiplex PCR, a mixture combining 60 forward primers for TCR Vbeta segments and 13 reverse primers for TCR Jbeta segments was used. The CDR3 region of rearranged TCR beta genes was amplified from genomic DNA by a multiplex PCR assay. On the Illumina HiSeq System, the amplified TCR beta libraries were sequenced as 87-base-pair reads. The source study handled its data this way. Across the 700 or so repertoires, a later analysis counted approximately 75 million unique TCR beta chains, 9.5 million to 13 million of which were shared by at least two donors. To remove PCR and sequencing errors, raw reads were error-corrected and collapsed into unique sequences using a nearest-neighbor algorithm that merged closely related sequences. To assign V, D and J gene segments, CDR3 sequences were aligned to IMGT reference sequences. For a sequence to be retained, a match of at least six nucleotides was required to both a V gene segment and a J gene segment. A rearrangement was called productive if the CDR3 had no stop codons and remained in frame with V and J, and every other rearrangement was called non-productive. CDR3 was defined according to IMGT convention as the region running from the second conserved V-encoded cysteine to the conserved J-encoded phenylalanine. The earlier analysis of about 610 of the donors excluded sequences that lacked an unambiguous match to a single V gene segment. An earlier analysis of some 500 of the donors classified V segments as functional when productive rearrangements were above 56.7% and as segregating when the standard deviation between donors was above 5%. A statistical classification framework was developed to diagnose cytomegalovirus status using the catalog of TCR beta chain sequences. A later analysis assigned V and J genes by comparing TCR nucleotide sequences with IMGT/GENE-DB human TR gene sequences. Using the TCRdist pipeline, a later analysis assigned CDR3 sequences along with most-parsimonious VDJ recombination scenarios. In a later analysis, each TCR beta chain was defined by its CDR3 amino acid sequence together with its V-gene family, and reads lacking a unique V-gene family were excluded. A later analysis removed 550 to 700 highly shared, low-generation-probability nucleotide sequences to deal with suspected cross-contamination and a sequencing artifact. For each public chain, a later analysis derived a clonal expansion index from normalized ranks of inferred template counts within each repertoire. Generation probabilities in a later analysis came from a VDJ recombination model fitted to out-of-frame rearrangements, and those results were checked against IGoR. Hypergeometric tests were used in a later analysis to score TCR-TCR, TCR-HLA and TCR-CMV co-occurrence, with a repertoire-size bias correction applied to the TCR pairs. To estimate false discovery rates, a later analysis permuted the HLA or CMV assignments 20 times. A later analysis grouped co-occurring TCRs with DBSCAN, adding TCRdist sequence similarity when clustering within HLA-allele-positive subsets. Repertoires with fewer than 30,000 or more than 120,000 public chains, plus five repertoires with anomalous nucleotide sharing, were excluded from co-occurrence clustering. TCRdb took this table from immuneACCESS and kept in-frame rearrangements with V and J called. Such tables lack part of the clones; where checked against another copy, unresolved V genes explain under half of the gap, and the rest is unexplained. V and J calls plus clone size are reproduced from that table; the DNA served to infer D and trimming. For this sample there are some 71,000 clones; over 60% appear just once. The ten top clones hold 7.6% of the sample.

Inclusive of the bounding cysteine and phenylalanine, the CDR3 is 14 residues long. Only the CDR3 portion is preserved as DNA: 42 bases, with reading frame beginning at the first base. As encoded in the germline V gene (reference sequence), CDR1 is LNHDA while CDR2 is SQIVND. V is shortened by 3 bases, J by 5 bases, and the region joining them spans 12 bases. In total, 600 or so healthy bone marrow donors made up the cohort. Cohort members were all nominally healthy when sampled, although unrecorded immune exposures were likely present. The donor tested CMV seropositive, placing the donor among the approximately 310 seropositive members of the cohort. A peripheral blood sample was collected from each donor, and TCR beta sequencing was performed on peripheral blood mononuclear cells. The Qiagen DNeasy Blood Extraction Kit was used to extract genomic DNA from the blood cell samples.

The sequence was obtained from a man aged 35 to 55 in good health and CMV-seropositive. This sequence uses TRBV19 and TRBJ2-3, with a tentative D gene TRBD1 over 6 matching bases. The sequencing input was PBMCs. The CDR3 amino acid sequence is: CASSINLRGDTQYF. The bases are TGTGCCAGTAGTATCAACCTCAGGGGAGATACGCAGTATTTT. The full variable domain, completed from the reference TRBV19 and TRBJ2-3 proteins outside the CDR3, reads DGGITQSPKYLFRKEGQNVTLSCEQNLNHDAMYWYRQDPGQGLRLIYYSQIVNDFQKGDIAEGYSVSREKKESFPLTVTSAQKNPTAFYLCASSINLRGDTQYFGPGTRLTVL.